The 17 T cell receptor beta chains reported below all come from one sample, sequenced in a study of patients and donors after allogeneic stem cell transplantation (dated by TCRdb to the early 2020s). Preparation of the library involved RT-PCR. The listed sequencing device is NextSeq 550. TCRdb trimmed the raw reads at Q25, called clones with MiXCR and kept productive beta chains. Rows with a matching CDR3 protein are joined into one entry that keeps the most common DNA and genes. The sample table contains about 150,000 distinct CDR3 sequences; only one count was recorded for about a third of them. 50% of the sample is in the top ten clones. What was sequenced was blood, either unsorted or a sorted T cell fraction (not recorded which). All receptors derive from a human donor who was either an allogeneic HSCT recipient or a stem cell or donor lymphocyte infusion donor (not recorded which). It is not recorded whose cells these are; they may come from a transplant donor.

This clonotype was seen a few times. This chain connects TRBV28 to TRBJ1-6, with D unresolved. This CDR3 contains 11 residues. In germline, CDR1 is MDHEN, CDR2 SYDVKM. The V end was cut by 7 bases, the J end by 7 bases, with 5 bases between. The CDR3: CASTRNSPLHF. The CDR3 DNA sequence: TGTGCCAGCACCCGGAATTCACCCCTCCACTTT.

This chain links TRBV5-1 with TRBJ1-2, with D unclear. In germline, CDR1 is SGHRS, CDR2 YFSETQ. The CDR3 has 14 residues. Trimming removed 0 bases at V and 1 base at J, with 7 bases between. The CDR3 loop reads CASSLDQDNYGYTF. CDR3 nucleotides: TGCGCCAGCAGCTTGGACCAGGATAACTATGGCTACACCTTC.

The chain is built from TRBV20-1 and TRBJ1-1; 7 nucleotides agree with TRBD1. V shed 3 bases and J 0 bases; nucleotides not matched to a gene: 16. The CDR3 covers 18 residues. The V gene's germline CDR1 is DFQATT and CDR2 SNEGSKA (reference sequence). CDR3 DNA sequence: TGCAGTGCTAGGGCAGGTGAAGGGGACAGAAGGATGAACACTGAAGCTTTCTTT. Its protein product is CSARAGEGDRRMNTEAFF.

The chain employs TRBV12-3 or TRBV12-4 and TRBJ1-6; no definite D call. The CDR3 is made up of 10 amino acids. V was trimmed by 8 bases and J by 14 bases, leaving 10 bases between them. In DNA, the CDR3 is TGTGCCAGCGCCCCTTTTACCCTCCACTTT. Translated, it gives CASAPFTLHF.

This clonotype was recorded a few times. V and J are TRBV20-1 and TRBJ1-5; D may be TRBD1 (6 bases). V gave up 2 bases and J gave up 0 bases, with 11 bases separating them. Germline CDR1 and CDR2: DFQATT and SNEGSKA (reference sequence). The CDR3 extends over 15 amino acids. The CDR3 loop reads CSARNRVNSNQPQHF. The CDR3 region has the DNA TGCAGTGCTAGAAACAGGGTTAATAGCAATCAGCCCCAGCATTTT.

This clonotype was detected a few times. The V and J genes are TRBV20-1 and TRBJ2-1; 15 nucleotides line up with TRBD2. The CDR3 loop spans 16 amino acids. V lost 5 bases to trimming and J lost 4 bases; unmatched junction nucleotides: 6. Germline V gene lookup returns CDR1 DFQATT and CDR2 SNEGSKA (reference sequence). The CDR3 nucleotides read TGCAGTGCTCCGGGGACTAGCGGGGGGATGTACAATGAGCAGTTCTTC. It translates to CSAPGTSGGMYNEQFF.

This clonotype appeared a few times. This sequence joins TRBV3-1 and TRBJ1-1, with D perhaps TRBD1 (6 bases). CDR1 and CDR2 (germline): LGHDT, YNNKEL (reference sequence). V lost 0 bases to trimming and J lost 5 bases, with 10 bases between them. There are 14 residues in the CDR3. The CDR3 here is CASSQEWGQTEAFF. The CDR3 nucleotides are TGTGCCAGCAGCCAAGAATGGGGGCAAACTGAAGCTTTCTTT.

V gene TRBV5-1 combines with J gene TRBJ2-2, with D tentatively TRBD1 (6 bases). The V end was cut by 4 bases, the J end by 6 bases, with 22 bases between. Germline CDR1 is SGHRS and CDR2 is YFSETQ. The CDR3 spans 17 residues. CDR3 loop: CASSPTMDRLRPGELFF. CDR3 sequence (DNA): TGCGCCAGCAGCCCTACCATGGACAGATTAAGGCCCGGGGAGCTGTTTTTT.

The CDR3 loop reads CASSQEGPPEAGVGNEQFF. The CDR3 DNA is TGCGCCAGCAGCCAAGAGGGCCCCCCGGAGGCGGGGGTAGGCAATGAGCAGTTCTTC. The rearrangement uses TRBV4-1 and TRBJ2-1; 7 bases line up with TRBD2. The germline V gene encodes CDR1 MGHRA and CDR2 YSYEKL. V was pared by 0 bases and J by 6 bases, with 17 bases of the junction left unmatched. The CDR3 has 19 residues.

This clonotype was counted only a few times. This chain connects TRBV5-1 to TRBJ1-6; D remains unclear. Germline V gives CDR1 SGHRS, CDR2 YFSETQ. The CDR3 length is 14 residues. V lost 9 bases to trimming and J lost 0 bases, with 10 bases between them. In DNA form, the CDR3 reads TGCGCCACCCGGGATAGCTCCTATAATTCACCCCTCCACTTT. Protein product: CATRDSSYNSPLHF.

V and J are TRBV6-5 and TRBJ1-1; D may be TRBD1 (6 bases). Germline CDR1 reads MNHEY; CDR2 reads SVGAGI. This CDR3 comprises 14 residues. V lost 5 bases and J lost 4, with 14 bases in between. DNA for the CDR3: TGTGCCAGCAGTAGGGGGGACGAAGGCACTGAAGCTTTCTTT. It codes for CASSRGDEGTEAFF.

In its sample, this clonotype was seen a few times. This sequence joins TRBV3-1 and TRBJ1-4; 7 bases are shared with TRBD1. After removal of 4 bases from V and 7 bases from J, the junction contained 6 bases not matched to a gene. This CDR3 spans 14 amino acids. Germline V CDR1 and CDR2: LGHDT, YNNKEL (reference sequence). CDR3 nucleotide sequence: TGTGCCAGCAGCCTACAGGGGATGGTTGAAAAACTGTTTTTT. Translation: CASSLQGMVEKLFF.

This clonotype has just a few counts. The V call is TRBV12-3 or TRBV12-4, the J call TRBJ1-6, with 10 bases that match TRBD1. The CDR3 is made up of 16 amino acids. Unmatched junction bases numbered 8, after V lost 6 bases and J lost 6 bases. The CDR3 here is CASSRTGGVSNSPLHF. The DNA of the CDR3 is TGTGCCAGCAGCCGGACAGGGGGGGTTTCTAATTCACCCCTCCACTTT.

The rearrangement uses TRBV7-2 and TRBJ2-3; D is undetermined. The CDR3 is 12 amino acids. Germline V gene sequence: CDR1 SGHTA, CDR2 FQGNSA. The germline V and J ends were trimmed by 0 bases and 10 bases, with 8 bases remaining between them. The CDR3 sequence is CASSLASSPQYF. CDR3 nucleotides: TGTGCCAGCAGCTTAGCTAGCAGTCCGCAGTATTTT.

The chain carries TRBV5-6 and TRBJ1-1; 11 bases line up with TRBD1. Trimming took 4 bases from V and 6 from J; bases not matched to a gene: 8. This CDR3 contains 15 residues. Germline CDR1 and CDR2: SGHDT and YYEEEE. The CDR3 sequence: CASSRGQGARAEAFF. The CDR3 nucleotides read TGTGCCAGCAGCCGTGGACAGGGGGCGAGGGCTGAAGCTTTCTTT.

The table lists this clonotype with a few counts. The genes are TRBV9 and TRBJ1-6; D might be TRBD1 (6 bases). The CDR3 sequence is 16 residues long. The V gene lost 3 bases and the J gene lost 7 bases, with 17 bases spanning the gap. Germline V gene data show CDR1 as SGDLS and CDR2 as YYNGEE. DNA for the CDR3: TGTGCCAGCAGCGGCGGGAACAGGGTCGAAAATTCACCCCTCCACTTT. It specifies CASSGGNRVENSPLHF.

This clonotype has only a few counts. V is TRBV12-3 or TRBV12-4 and J is TRBJ1-3, with D possibly TRBD1 on 5 matching bases. The V end was cut by 3 bases, the J end by 2 bases, with 11 bases between. The CDR3 has 15 amino acids. CDR3 region: CASSFEYRTGNTIYF. The DNA of the CDR3 is TGTGCCAGCAGTTTCGAGTACAGGACTGGAAACACCATATATTTT.